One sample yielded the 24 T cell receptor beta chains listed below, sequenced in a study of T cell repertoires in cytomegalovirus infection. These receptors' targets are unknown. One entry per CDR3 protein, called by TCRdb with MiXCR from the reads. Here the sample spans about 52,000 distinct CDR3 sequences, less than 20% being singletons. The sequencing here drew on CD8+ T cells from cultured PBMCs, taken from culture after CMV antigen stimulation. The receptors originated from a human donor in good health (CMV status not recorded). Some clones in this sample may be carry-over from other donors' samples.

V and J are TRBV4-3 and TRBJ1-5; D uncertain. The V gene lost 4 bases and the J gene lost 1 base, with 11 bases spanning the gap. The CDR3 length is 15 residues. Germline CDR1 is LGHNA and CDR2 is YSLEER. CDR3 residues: CASSPDPTSNQPQHF. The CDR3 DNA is TGCGCCAGCAGCCCGGATCCCACCAGCAATCAGCCCCAGCATTTT.

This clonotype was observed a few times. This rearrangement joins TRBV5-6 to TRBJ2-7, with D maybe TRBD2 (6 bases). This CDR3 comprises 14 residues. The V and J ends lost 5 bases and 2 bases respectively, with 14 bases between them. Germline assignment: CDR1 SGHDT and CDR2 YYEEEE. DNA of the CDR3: TGTGCCAGCAGTCCGGGGACTTACCCCTACGAGCAGTACTTC. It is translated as CASSPGTYPYEQYF.

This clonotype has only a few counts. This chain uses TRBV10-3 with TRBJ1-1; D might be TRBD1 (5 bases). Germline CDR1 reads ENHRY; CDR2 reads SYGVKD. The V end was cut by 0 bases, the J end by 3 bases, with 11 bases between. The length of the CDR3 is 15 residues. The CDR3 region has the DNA TGTGCCATCAGTGAGTCTAGGGGATTCTACACTGAAGCTTTCTTT. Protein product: CAISESRGFYTEAFF.

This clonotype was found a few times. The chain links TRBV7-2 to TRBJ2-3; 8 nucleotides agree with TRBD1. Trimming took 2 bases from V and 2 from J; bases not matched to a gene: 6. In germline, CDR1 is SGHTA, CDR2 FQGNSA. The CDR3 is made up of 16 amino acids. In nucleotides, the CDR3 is TGTGCCAGCAGCTTACGGGACAGGAGCCTCACAGATACGCAGTATTTT. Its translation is CASSLRDRSLTDTQYF.

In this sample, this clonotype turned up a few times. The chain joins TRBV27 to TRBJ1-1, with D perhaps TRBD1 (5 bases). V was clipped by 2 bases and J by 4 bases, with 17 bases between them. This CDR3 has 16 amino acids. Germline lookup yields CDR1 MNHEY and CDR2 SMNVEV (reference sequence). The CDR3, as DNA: TGTGCCAGCAGTTTAACCCGATCAGGGACTGGCACTGAAGCTTTCTTT. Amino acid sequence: CASSLTRSGTGTEAFF.

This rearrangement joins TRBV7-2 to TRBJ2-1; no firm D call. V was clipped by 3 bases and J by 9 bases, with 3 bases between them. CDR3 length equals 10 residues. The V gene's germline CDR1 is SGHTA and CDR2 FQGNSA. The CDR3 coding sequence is TGTGCCAGCAGCTTCGGTGAGCAGTTCTTC. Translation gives CASSFGEQFF.

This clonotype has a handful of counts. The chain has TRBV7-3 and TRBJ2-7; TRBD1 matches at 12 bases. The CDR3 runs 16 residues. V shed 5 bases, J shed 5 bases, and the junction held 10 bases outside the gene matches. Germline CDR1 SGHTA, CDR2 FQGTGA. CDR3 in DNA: TGTGCCAGCAGCCTTTCCCCGGGACAGGGGGCCCACGAGCAGTACTTC. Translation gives CASSLSPGQGAHEQYF.

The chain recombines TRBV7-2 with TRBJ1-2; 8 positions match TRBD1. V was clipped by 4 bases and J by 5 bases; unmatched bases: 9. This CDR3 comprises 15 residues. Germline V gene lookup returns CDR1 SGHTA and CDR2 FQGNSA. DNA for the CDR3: TGTGCCAGCAGCTCCGCTGGGACAGGACCTTATGGCTACACCTTC. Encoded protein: CASSSAGTGPYGYTF.

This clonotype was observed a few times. CDR3 nucleotide sequence: TGTGCCAGCAGCTTCCGCCCCCGGGACAGCCCCACAGATACGCAGTATTTT. This gives the protein CASSFRPRDSPTDTQYF. The rearrangement links TRBV7-3 to TRBJ2-3; 7 nucleotides align to TRBD1. The CDR3 sequence is 17 residues long. The V segment lost 3 bases and the J segment 2 bases; nucleotides outside the gene matches: 11. The germline CDR1 and CDR2 sequences are SGHTA and FQGTGA.

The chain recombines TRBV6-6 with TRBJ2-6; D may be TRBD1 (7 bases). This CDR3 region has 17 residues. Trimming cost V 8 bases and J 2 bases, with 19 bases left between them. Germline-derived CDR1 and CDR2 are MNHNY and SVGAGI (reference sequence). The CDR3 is CASGPSTGEAGANVLTF. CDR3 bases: TGTGCCAGCGGTCCAAGTACAGGGGAGGCTGGGGCCAACGTCCTGACTTTC.

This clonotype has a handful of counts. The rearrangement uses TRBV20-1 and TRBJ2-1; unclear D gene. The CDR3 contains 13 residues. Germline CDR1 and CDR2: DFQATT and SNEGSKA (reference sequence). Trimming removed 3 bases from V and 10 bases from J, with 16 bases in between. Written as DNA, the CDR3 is TGCAGTGCTAGCGCCGGGCTAACGAGCGAGCAGTTCTTC. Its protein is CSASAGLTSEQFF.

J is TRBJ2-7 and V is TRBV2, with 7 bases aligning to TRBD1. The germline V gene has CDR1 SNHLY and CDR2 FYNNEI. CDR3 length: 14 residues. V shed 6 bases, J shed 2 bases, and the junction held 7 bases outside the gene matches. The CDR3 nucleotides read TGTGCCAGCAGGAAGGGACAGAGCCCCTACGAGCAGTACTTC. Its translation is CASRKGQSPYEQYF.

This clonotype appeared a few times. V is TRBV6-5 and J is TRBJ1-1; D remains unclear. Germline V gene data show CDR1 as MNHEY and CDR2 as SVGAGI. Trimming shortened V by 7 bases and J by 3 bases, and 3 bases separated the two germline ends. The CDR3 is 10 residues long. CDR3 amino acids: CASTHTEAFF. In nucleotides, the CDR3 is TGTGCCAGCACTCACACTGAAGCTTTCTTT.

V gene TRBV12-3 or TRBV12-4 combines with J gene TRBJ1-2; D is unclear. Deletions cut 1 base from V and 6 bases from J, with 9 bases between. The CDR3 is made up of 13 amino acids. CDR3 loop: CASSLGWSNGYTF. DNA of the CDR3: TGTGCCAGCAGTTTAGGGTGGAGTAATGGCTACACCTTC.

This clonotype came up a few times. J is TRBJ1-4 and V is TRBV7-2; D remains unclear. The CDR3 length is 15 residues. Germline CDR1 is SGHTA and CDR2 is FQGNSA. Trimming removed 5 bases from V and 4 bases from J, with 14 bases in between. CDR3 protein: CASSHGRTNNEKLFF. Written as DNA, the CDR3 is TGTGCCAGCAGCCATGGACGGACTAATAATGAAAAACTGTTTTTT.

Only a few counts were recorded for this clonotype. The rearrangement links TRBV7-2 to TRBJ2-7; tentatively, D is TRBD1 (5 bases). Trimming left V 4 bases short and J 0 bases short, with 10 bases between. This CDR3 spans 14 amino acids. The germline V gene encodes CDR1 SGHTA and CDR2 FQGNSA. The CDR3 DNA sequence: TGTGCCAGCAGCTCGGACACGAGCTCCTACGAGCAGTACTTC. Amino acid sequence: CASSSDTSSYEQYF. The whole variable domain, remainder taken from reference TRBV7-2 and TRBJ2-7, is GAGVSQSPSNKVTEKGKDVELRCDPISGHTALYWYRQSLGQGLEFLIYFQGNSAPDKSGLPSDRFSAERTGGSVSTLTIQRTQQEDSAVYLCASSSDTSSYEQYFGPGTRLTVT.

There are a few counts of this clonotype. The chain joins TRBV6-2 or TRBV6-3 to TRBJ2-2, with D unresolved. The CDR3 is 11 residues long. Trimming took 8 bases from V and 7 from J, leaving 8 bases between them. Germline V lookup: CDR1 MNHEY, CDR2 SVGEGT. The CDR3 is CASRIGGELFF. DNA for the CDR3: TGTGCCAGCCGGATTGGCGGGGAGCTGTTTTTT.

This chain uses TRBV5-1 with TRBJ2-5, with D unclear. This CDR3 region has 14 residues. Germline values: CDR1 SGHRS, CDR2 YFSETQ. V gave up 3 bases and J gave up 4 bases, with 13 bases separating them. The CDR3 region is CASSSENLLETQYF. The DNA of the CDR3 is TGCGCCAGCAGCTCGGAGAACTTGTTAGAGACCCAGTACTTC.

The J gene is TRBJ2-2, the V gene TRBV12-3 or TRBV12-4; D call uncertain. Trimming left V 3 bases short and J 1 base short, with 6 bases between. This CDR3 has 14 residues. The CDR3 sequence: CASSFGMNTGELFF. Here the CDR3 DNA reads TGTGCCAGCAGTTTTGGGATGAACACCGGGGAGCTGTTTTTT.

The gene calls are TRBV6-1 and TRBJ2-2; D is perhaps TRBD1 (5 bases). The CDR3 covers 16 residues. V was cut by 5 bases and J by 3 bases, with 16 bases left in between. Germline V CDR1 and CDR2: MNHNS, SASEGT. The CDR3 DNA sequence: TGTGCCAGCAGTACCCCCCGGGTCAGGGACACCGGGGAGCTGTTTTTT. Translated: CASSTPRVRDTGELFF.

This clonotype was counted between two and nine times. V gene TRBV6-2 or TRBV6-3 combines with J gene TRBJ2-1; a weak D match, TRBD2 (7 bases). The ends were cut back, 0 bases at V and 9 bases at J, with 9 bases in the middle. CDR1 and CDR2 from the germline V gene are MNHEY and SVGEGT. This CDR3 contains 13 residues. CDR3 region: CASSYSAGAEQFF. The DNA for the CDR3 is TGTGCCAGCAGTTACTCGGCGGGGGCTGAGCAGTTCTTC.

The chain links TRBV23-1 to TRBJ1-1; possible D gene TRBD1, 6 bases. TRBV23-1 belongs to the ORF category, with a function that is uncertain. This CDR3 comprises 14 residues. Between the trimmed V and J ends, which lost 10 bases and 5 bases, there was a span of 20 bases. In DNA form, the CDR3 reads TGCGCCACCACGAGGAGGGGGGAGGCGACTGAAGCTTTCTTT. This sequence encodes CATTRRGEATEAFF.

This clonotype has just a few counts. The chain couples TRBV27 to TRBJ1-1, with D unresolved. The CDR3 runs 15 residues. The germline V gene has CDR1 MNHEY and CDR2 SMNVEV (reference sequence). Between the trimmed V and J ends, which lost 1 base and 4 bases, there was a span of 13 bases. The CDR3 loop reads CASSLLRGRGTEAFF. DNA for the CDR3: TGTGCCAGCAGTTTATTGAGAGGCCGGGGCACTGAAGCTTTCTTT.

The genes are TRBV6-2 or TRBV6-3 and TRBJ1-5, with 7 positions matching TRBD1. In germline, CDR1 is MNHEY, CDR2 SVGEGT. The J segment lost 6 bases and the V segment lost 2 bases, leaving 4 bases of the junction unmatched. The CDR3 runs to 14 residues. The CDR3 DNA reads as TGTGCCAGCAGTTACCCCCACAGGGGTCAGCCCCAGCATTTT. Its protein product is CASSYPHRGQPQHF.